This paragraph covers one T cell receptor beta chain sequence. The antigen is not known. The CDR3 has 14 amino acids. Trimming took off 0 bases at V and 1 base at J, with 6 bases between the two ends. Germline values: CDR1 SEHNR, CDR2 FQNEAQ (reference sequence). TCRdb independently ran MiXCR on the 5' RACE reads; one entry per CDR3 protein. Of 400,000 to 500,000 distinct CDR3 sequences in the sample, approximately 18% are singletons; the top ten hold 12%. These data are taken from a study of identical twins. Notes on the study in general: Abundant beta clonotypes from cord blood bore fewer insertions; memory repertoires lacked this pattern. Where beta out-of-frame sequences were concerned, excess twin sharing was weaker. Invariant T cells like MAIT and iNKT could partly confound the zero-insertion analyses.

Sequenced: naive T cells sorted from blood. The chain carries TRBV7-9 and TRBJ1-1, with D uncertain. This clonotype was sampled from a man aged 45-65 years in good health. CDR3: CASSLAKQNTEAFF. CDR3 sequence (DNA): TGTGCCAGCAGCTTAGCGAAGCAGAACACTGAAGCTTTCTTT.